Listed below are T cell receptor beta chains from one sample, sequenced in a study of blood T cells in healthy people across ages. Using its own MiXCR run on the 5' RACE reads, TCRdb lists one record per CDR3 protein. The sample consists of under 1,000,000 distinct CDR3 sequences, 35% to 50% of them appearing once. The sample comprised blood. The receptor set was obtained from an older man in good health. The CDR3 runs from the conserved cysteine through the conserved F or W. The D gene is left open where the match is weak. Clone size is stated in some rows and not others, as once, few, many or a class when expanded.

J | V | D | size | CDR3 | DNA
TRBJ1-3 | TRBV30 | . | . | CAWRVDTNTIYF | TGTGCCTGGAGGGTCGACACAAACACCATATATTTT
TRBJ2-1 | TRBV7-2 | . | . | CASSLAGQAYNEQFF | TGTGCCAGCAGCTTAGCCGGGCAGGCTTACAATGAGCAGTTCTTC
TRBJ2-5 | TRBV20-1 | TRBD2 | . | CSAGGTKLAGRGTQYF | TGCAGTGCTGGGGGGACGAAACTAGCGGGGAGGGGGACCCAGTACTTC
TRBJ2-7 | TRBV4-2 | TRBD2 | . | CASRSGLGRTYEQYF | TGTGCCAGCAGGTCAGGACTAGGGCGGACCTACGAGCAGTACTTC
TRBJ1-5 | TRBV7-2 | . | few | CASSSGPGGIQPQHF | TGTGCCAGCAGCTCCGGACCGGGGGGAATCCAGCCCCAGCATTTT
TRBJ2-3 | TRBV4-2 | TRBD2 | many | CASSRTSGGTDTQYF | TGTGCCAGCAGCCGGACTAGCGGGGGCACAGATACGCAGTATTTT
TRBJ2-3 | TRBV7-8 | TRBD2 | . | CASSPLAGATDTQYF | TGTGCCAGCAGCCCTCTAGCGGGGGCCACAGATACGCAGTATTTT
TRBJ2-7 | TRBV25-1 | TRBD1 | . | CASSVPGQGAYEQYF | TGTGCCAGCAGTGTACCGGGACAGGGGGCCTACGAGCAGTACTTC
TRBJ2-1 | TRBV7-8 | TRBD2 | . | CASRGPGLGGNEQFF | TGTGCCAGCAGAGGACCGGGACTAGGCGGCAATGAGCAGTTCTTC
TRBJ2-3 | TRBV7-2 | . | . | CASSLGQTVDAQYF | TGTGCCAGCAGCTTAGGACAGACAGTAGATGCGCAGTATTTT
TRBJ2-7 | TRBV25-1 | . | few | CASSVPSGGYEQYF | TGTGCCAGCAGTGTCCCCAGCGGAGGCTACGAGCAGTACTTC
TRBJ1-1 | TRBV20-1 | . | . | CSARHKLNTEAFF | TGCAGTGCTAGACACAAGCTGAACACTGAAGCTTTCTTT
TRBJ2-1 | TRBV4-3 | . | few | CASSQTDYNEQFF | TGCGCCAGCAGCCAGACAGATTACAATGAGCAGTTCTTC
TRBJ2-1 | TRBV10-3 | . | . | CAISEGSPSYTSSYNEQFF | TGTGCCATCAGTGAGGGCAGCCCCAGTTATACAAGCTCCTACAATGAGCAGTTCTTC
TRBJ2-1 | TRBV9 | . | . | CASSPGTPYYNEQFF | TGTGCCAGCAGCCCCGGGACACCCTATTACAATGAGCAGTTCTTC
TRBJ1-5 | TRBV10-2 | . | few | CASSRVQPQHF | TGCGCCAGCAGTCGGGTTCAGCCCCAGCATTTT
TRBJ1-1 | TRBV28 | TRBD1 | . | CASRGQQGSSNTEAFF | TGTGCCAGCAGGGGGCAACAGGGGTCCTCGAACACTGAAGCTTTCTTT
TRBJ2-1 | TRBV20-1 | . | . | CSATEQFF | TGCAGTGCTACGGAGCAGTTCTTC
TRBJ1-4 | TRBV7-9 | . | once | CASSYTDSSNEKLFF | TGTGCCAGCAGCTATACTGACAGCTCTAATGAAAAACTGTTTTTT
TRBJ2-4 | TRBV7-2 | TRBD2 | few | CASSLAPGGGANIQYF | TGTGCCAGCAGCCTAGCGCCCGGGGGAGGGGCGAACATTCAGTACTTC
TRBJ2-5 | TRBV11-2 | . | . | CASSLVSARGAQETQYF | TGTGCCAGCAGCTTAGTTTCGGCGCGGGGCGCCCAAGAGACCCAGTACTTC
TRBJ2-1 | TRBV7-2 | TRBD1 | few | CASSLAGTGQETQFF | TGTGCCAGCAGCTTGGCGGGGACAGGTCAAGAGACCCAGTTCTTC
TRBJ1-6 | TRBV28 | . | . | CASSFTGIFSPLHF | TGTGCCAGCAGTTTTACAGGGATTTTTTCACCCCTCCACTTT
TRBJ1-1 | TRBV29-1 | . | . | CSVEDSRGAVNTEAFF | TGCAGCGTTGAAGACAGTAGGGGGGCAGTGAACACTGAAGCTTTCTTT
TRBJ1-5 | TRBV20-1 | TRBD1 | . | CSASGTVNQPQHF | TGCAGTGCTTCCGGGACAGTCAATCAGCCCCAGCATTTT
TRBJ1-1 | TRBV5-1 | . | . | CASSLLAETNTEAFF | TGCGCCAGCAGCTTGTTGGCAGAAACTAACACTGAAGCTTTCTTT
TRBJ2-7 | TRBV18 | . | few | CASSMTGSSYEQYF | TGTGCCAGCTCGATGACTGGAAGCTCCTACGAGCAGTACTTC
TRBJ2-4 | TRBV7-2 | . | many | CASSFWHGLEVKNIQYF | TGTGCCAGCAGCTTCTGGCACGGGCTTGAGGTCAAAAACATTCAGTACTTC
TRBJ1-5 | TRBV9 | . | . | CASSPHGSNQPQHF | TGTGCCAGCAGCCCTCACGGCAGCAATCAGCCCCAGCATTTT
TRBJ1-5 | TRBV3-1 | TRBD1 | few | CASSTTGGSNQPQHF | TGTGCCAGCAGCACGACAGGGGGCTCCAATCAGCCCCAGCATTTT
TRBJ2-7 | TRBV28 | TRBD1 | few | CASSPTGTGWFNEQYF | TGTGCCAGCAGTCCCACCGGGACAGGGTGGTTCAACGAGCAGTACTTC
TRBJ2-1 | TRBV7-9 | . | few | CASSSDPLGQFF | TGTGCCAGCAGCTCGGACCCTTTGGGGCAGTTCTTC
TRBJ2-5 | TRBV12-3/TRBV12-4 | TRBD2 | . | CASRPGLAGPQETQYF | TGTGCCAGCAGGCCGGGACTAGCGGGGCCACAAGAGACCCAGTACTTC
TRBJ2-7 | TRBV10-3 | . | few | CAISPRTDEQYF | TGTGCCATCAGCCCTCGCACCGACGAGCAGTACTTC
TRBJ2-3 | TRBV28 | TRBD2 | . | CASSKAGTTGFSTTQYF | TGTGCCAGCAGTAAAGCCGGGACTACCGGGTTTTCCACTACGCAGTATTTT
TRBJ2-1 | TRBV12-3/TRBV12-4 | TRBD2 | . | CASRPTGTIESNEQFF | TGTGCCAGCAGACCCACCGGGACTATCGAATCGAATGAGCAGTTCTTC
TRBJ1-6 | TRBV27 | . | few | CASRLSSRNSPLHF | TGTGCCAGCAGATTAAGCTCAAGGAATTCACCCCTCCACTTT
TRBJ2-7 | TRBV13 | . | . | CASSFGRRSEQYF | TGTGCCAGCAGCTTTGGAAGGAGGAGCGAGCAGTACTTC
TRBJ2-3 | TRBV15 | TRBD2 | few | CATSRGSLADTPGTDTQYF | TGTGCCACCAGCAGAGGGTCGCTAGCGGATACGCCGGGCACAGATACGCAGTATTTT
TRBJ2-6 | TRBV28 | TRBD1 | . | CASSVLGRGSSGANVLTF | TGTGCCAGCAGTGTCCTGGGCAGGGGGTCCTCTGGGGCCAACGTCCTGACTTTC
TRBJ1-1 | TRBV12-3/TRBV12-4 | TRBD1 | . | CASSSGGKTEAFF | TGTGCCAGCAGTTCAGGGGGAAAGACTGAAGCTTTCTTT
TRBJ1-4 | TRBV20-1 | TRBD1 | . | CSAKDRAGTNEKLFF | TGCAGTGCTAAGGACAGGGCGGGAACTAATGAAAAACTGTTTTTT
TRBJ1-2 | TRBV4-1 | . | few | CASSQGHPGGASYGYTF | TGCGCCAGCAGCCAGGGTCACCCGGGGGGCGCAAGCTATGGCTACACCTTC
TRBJ2-7 | TRBV11-2 | TRBD1 | . | CASSPLGTGVYEQYF | TGTGCCAGCAGCCCTCTCGGGACAGGGGTTTACGAGCAGTACTTC
TRBJ1-1 | TRBV28 | TRBD1 | . | CASSPIRGRTEAFF | TGTGCCAGCAGCCCGATCAGGGGGCGCACTGAAGCTTTCTTT
TRBJ1-4 | TRBV27 | TRBD1 | . | CASSRDRAEKLFF | TGTGCCAGCAGCCGGGACAGGGCTGAAAAACTGTTTTTT
TRBJ1-1 | TRBV20-1 | . | . | CSARDQGWVSNTEAFF | TGCAGTGCTAGAGATCAAGGATGGGTTTCTAACACTGAAGCTTTCTTT
TRBJ1-1 | TRBV12-3/TRBV12-4 | TRBD1 | . | CANSSPDRARVGRTTEAFF | TGTGCCAACAGCTCTCCGGACAGGGCTAGGGTGGGGAGGACCACTGAAGCTTTCTTT
TRBJ1-2 | TRBV6-5 | TRBD1 | few | CASSYPAKTGTGSNYGYTF | TGTGCCAGCAGTTACCCAGCAAAGACCGGGACAGGTTCTAACTATGGCTACACCTTC
TRBJ2-7 | TRBV11-2 | . | . | CASSPAGGQAYEQYF | TGTGCCAGCAGCCCCGCTGGAGGGCAGGCCTACGAGCAGTACTTC
TRBJ2-3 | TRBV12-3/TRBV12-4 | TRBD1 | . | CASSNGQGPTASTDTQYF | TGTGCCAGCAGTAACGGACAGGGACCAACTGCTAGCACAGATACGCAGTATTTT
TRBJ2-7 | TRBV2 | TRBD2 | . | CASRGGLAGGLQYF | TGTGCCAGCAGGGGGGGACTAGCGGGAGGATTGCAGTACTTC
TRBJ2-1 | TRBV5-1 | TRBD2 | few | CASSSGTSYNEQFF | TGCGCCAGCAGCTCCGGGACTAGCTACAATGAGCAGTTCTTC
TRBJ2-5 | TRBV7-2 | TRBD2 | once | CASSFSGTSVFYEQYF | TGTGCCAGCAGCTTTTCCGGGACTAGCGTTTTCTATGAGCAGTACTTC
TRBJ2-1 | TRBV4-3 | TRBD2 | . | CASSQAGGPSREQFF | TGCGCCAGCAGCCAAGCGGGAGGGCCCTCGCGGGAGCAGTTCTTC